This TCR beta chain stems from a study of T cells after yellow fever vaccination. Study-level information: Low-cell-number fractions underwent preparation using SMART-Seq v4 Ultra Low Input. Overall study findings and caveats: The study re-detected most primary-vaccination clones after the booster (96% CD4, almost 90% CD8). FACS-sorted repertoires could harbor abundant contaminating bulk-population clonotypes.

UMIs and a universal primer site were added when TCR cDNA was made by 5'RACE template switching. Each CDR3 protein is one row after TCRdb ran MiXCR on the 5' RACE reads. The sample lists around 67,000 distinct CDR3 sequences; more than 5.5% were seen once. In its sample, this clonotype was seen a few times. Its target is unknown. V lost 7 bases, J lost 3 bases, and 7 bases lay in between. CDR3 size: 12 residues. Germline V gene sequence: CDR1 ENHRY, CDR2 SYGVKD. Sequencing used CD8+ T cells sorted from PBMCs, obtained 5 days after the first yellow fever vaccination. The receptor was derived from a man aged 18 to 30 who received the YFV17D yellow fever vaccine. The V gene is TRBV10-3, the J gene TRBJ2-1, with D possibly being TRBD1 (6 bases). CDR3 amino acids: CAIKGGYNEQFF. For the CDR3, the DNA is TGTGCCATCAAAGGGGGCTACAATGAGCAGTTCTTC.